This is a list of T cell receptor beta chains from one sample in a study of T cell changes during pregnancy in multiple sclerosis. Produced via immunoSEQ multiplex PCR; TCRdb's table is partial and in-frame only. Of around 30,000 clones listed, approximately 90% are singletons. The sample in question was CD8+ T cells from peripheral blood mononuclear cells, obtained in the first trimester of pregnancy. These receptors all come from a female donor with multiple sclerosis, enrolled in a pregnancy study. Both conserved end residues are part of each CDR3. The D gene is left open where the match is weak. Rows may omit the clone size; those that give it use once, few, many or a size class.

abundance	j_gene	v_gene	d_gene	CDR3aa	CDR3nt
NA	TRBJ2-7	TRBV4-1	NA	CASSPDTASEQYF	TGCGCCAGCAGCCCCGACACCGCGTCTGAGCAGTACTTC
NA	TRBJ1-1	TRBV19	NA	CASSIDTGGEAFF	TGTGCCAGTAGTATAGATACAGGCGGTGAAGCTTTCTTT
few	TRBJ2-2	TRBV6-4	NA	CASKGERDTGELFF	TGTGCCAGCAAAGGGGAGCGGGACACCGGGGAGCTGTTTTTT
NA	TRBJ2-7	TRBV5-1	NA	CASSLDRPYEQYF	TGCGCCAGCAGCTTGGACAGGCCCTACGAGCAGTACTTC
few	TRBJ1-1	TRBV19	NA	CASSISGGENTEAFF	TGTGCCAGTAGTATTAGTGGGGGCGAGAACACTGAAGCTTTCTTT
NA	TRBJ2-2	TRBV11-2	NA	CASSLVGGGPGELFF	TGTGCCAGCAGCTTAGTTGGGGGGGGCCCCGGGGAGCTGTTTTTT
NA	TRBJ2-1	TRBV9	TRBD2	CASSVASGGGYEQFF	TGTGCCAGCAGCGTAGCCAGCGGGGGGGGGTATGAGCAGTTCTTC
NA	TRBJ2-7	TRBV19	TRBD2	CASSFRGTSGTYEQYF	TGTGCCAGTAGTTTCCGAGGGACTAGCGGGACCTACGAGCAGTACTTC
NA	TRBJ2-5	TRBV6-4	TRBD1	CASSASSGGRETQYF	TGTGCCAGCAGTGCTTCTTCAGGGGGCAGAGAGACCCAGTACTTC
NA	TRBJ2-1	TRBV7-2	NA	CASAAGLAPIYEQFF	TGTGCCAGCGCGGCCGGACTGGCTCCCATCTATGAGCAGTTCTTC
NA	TRBJ1-4	TRBV7-2	TRBD1	CASSSDRGPTNEKLFF	TGTGCCAGCAGCTCTGACAGGGGGCCGACTAATGAAAAACTGTTTTTT
NA	TRBJ1-2	TRBV9	NA	CASSSEIDRHYGYTF	TGTGCCAGCAGCTCTGAAATCGACAGGCACTATGGCTACACCTTC
NA	TRBJ1-2	TRBV28	NA	CASSLVTETGEYGYTF	TGTGCCAGCAGTTTAGTTACCGAGACAGGTGAATATGGCTACACCTTC
NA	TRBJ1-2	TRBV29-1	NA	CSVEEGDGFYGYTF	TGCAGCGTTGAAGAGGGAGACGGATTCTATGGCTACACCTTC
NA	TRBJ1-4	TRBV27	NA	CASSSGGNEEKLFF	TGTGCCAGCAGTTCGGGGGGAAACGAGGAAAAACTGTTTTTT
NA	TRBJ1-2	TRBV7-9	NA	CASGSRAHGRVDGYTF	TGTGCCAGCGGCTCGAGAGCCCACGGGAGAGTGGACGGCTACACCTTC
NA	TRBJ2-5	TRBV6-1	TRBD1	CASSEGAGGFETQYF	TGTGCCAGCAGTGAAGGGGCAGGGGGCTTTGAGACCCAGTACTTC
NA	TRBJ2-1	TRBV7-2	TRBD2	CASSLNLKGAGGPYNEQFF	TGTGCCAGCAGCTTAAATTTGAAGGGAGCGGGAGGGCCCTATAATGAGCAGTTCTTC
NA	TRBJ2-7	TRBV30	NA	CAWSVYGGSSYEQYF	TGTGCCTGGAGTGTGTATGGGGGGTCCTCCTACGAGCAGTACTTC
NA	TRBJ2-1	TRBV4-1	TRBD2	CASSPGGVAGYNEQFF	TGCGCCAGCAGCCCGGGGGGAGTAGCGGGTTACAATGAGCAGTTCTTC
medium-sized	TRBJ2-7	TRBV10-2	TRBD2	CASSALAGDEQYF	TGCGCCAGCAGTGCTCTAGCGGGAGACGAGCAGTACTTC
NA	TRBJ2-1	TRBV27	TRBD1	CASSVGTGVNNEQFF	TGTGCCAGCAGTGTCGGGACAGGGGTTAACAATGAGCAGTTCTTC
once	TRBJ2-4	TRBV15	TRBD1	CATSRDYRRAGGKNIQYF	TGTGCCACCAGCAGAGATTATAGGCGGGCAGGGGGCAAAAACATTCAGTACTTC
NA	TRBJ2-1	TRBV10-3	TRBD2	CAIRTLAGGTYNEQFF	TGTGCCATCAGGACTCTAGCGGGAGGGACCTACAATGAGCAGTTCTTC
NA	TRBJ2-3	TRBV7-8	TRBD2	CASSLSGRWDTQYF	TGTGCCAGCAGCTTAAGCGGGAGGTGGGATACGCAGTATTTT
few	TRBJ1-1	TRBV2	NA	CASSDGGASFTEAFF	TGTGCCAGCAGTGACGGAGGGGCGAGTTTTACTGAAGCTTTCTTT
NA	TRBJ2-7	TRBV4-3	TRBD2	CASSQDPGLAGAEQYF	TGCGCCAGCAGCCAAGATCCCGGGCTAGCGGGCGCCGAGCAGTACTTC
NA	TRBJ2-1	TRBV13	NA	CASSLEERPYNEQFF	TGTGCCAGCAGCTTGGAGGAGCGGCCCTACAATGAGCAGTTCTTC
NA	TRBJ1-2	TRBV19	NA	CASIISSADLRRDYGYTF	TGTGCCAGTATTATCTCCTCTGCCGACCTGAGACGGGACTATGGCTACACCTTC
NA	TRBJ2-7	TRBV5-8	TRBD1	CASSLLAGQGSYEQYF	TGTGCCAGCAGCTTGTTGGCCGGACAGGGGTCCTACGAGCAGTACTTC
NA	TRBJ1-1	TRBV5-4	NA	CASSWGRTEAFF	TGTGCCAGCAGCTGGGGGAGGACTGAAGCTTTCTTT
once	TRBJ2-3	TRBV7-9	NA	CASSPKLWPPTDTQYF	TGTGCCAGCAGCCCCAAATTATGGCCGCCCACAGATACGCAGTATTTT
NA	TRBJ2-7	TRBV19	NA	CASSIVGSSYEQYF	TGTGCCAGTAGTATTGTCGGGAGCTCCTACGAGCAGTACTTC
once	TRBJ2-1	TRBV9	TRBD2	CASSRSGLAAYNEQFF	TGTGCCAGCAGCCGTAGCGGACTAGCGGCCTACAATGAGCAGTTCTTC
NA	TRBJ2-7	TRBV28	TRBD1	CASSLGLQGDEQYF	TGTGCCAGCAGTTTAGGCCTACAGGGGGACGAGCAGTACTTC
NA	TRBJ2-7	TRBV7-9	NA	CASSVLPAGEQYF	TGTGCCAGCAGCGTACTACCGGCGGGCGAGCAGTACTTC
NA	TRBJ2-1	TRBV27	TRBD2	CASSLGTRPNNEQFF	TGTGCCAGCAGTTTAGGGACTAGACCAAACAATGAGCAGTTCTTC
NA	TRBJ2-3	TRBV4-1	TRBD2	CASSQKYSLAGPPTDTQYF	TGCGCCAGCAGCCAAAAGTATAGTCTAGCGGGGCCCCCCACAGATACGCAGTATTTT
NA	TRBJ1-2	TRBV7-2	NA	CASSSGLGGHLEYGYTF	TGTGCCAGCAGCTCAGGGTTAGGAGGGCACTTAGAGTATGGCTACACCTTC
NA	TRBJ2-1	TRBV5-1	TRBD1	CASSFRDRAFNEQFF	TGCGCCAGCAGCTTCCGGGACAGGGCTTTCAATGAGCAGTTCTTC
once	TRBJ1-3	TRBV28	TRBD1	CASSYGGTGDGNTIYF	TGTGCCAGCAGTTACGGCGGGACAGGGGACGGAAACACCATATATTTT
NA	TRBJ2-7	TRBV5-1	NA	CASSPGQTYEQYF	TGCGCCAGCAGCCCGGGACAAACCTACGAGCAGTACTTC
few	TRBJ1-2	TRBV19	NA	CASTSNADLDGYTF	TGTGCCAGTACCTCTAACGCGGATTTAGATGGCTACACCTTC
NA	TRBJ1-1	TRBV27	NA	CASSYREFFAEAFF	TGTGCCAGCAGTTACAGGGAGTTTTTCGCTGAAGCTTTCTTT